This T cell receptor (beta chain) was obtained from a study of cytomegalovirus exposure and HLA in healthy donors (dated by TCRdb to 2015 to 2018). Context from the whole study: An earlier analysis of approximately 640 of the donors reported about 290 Gb of sequence data and around 110 million unique TCR beta sequences from about 200 million T cells. To decide whether each TCR beta V gene segment behaved as functional or pseudogenic, an earlier analysis of over 500 of the donors relied on high-throughput TCR beta sequencing. In the later analysis, no new phenotypic data were used to find candidate immune exposures; instead, reliance was placed on TCR beta sequences and their occurrence across donors. About five DR-DQ haplotypes were treated as single units for association and clustering because of strong linkage in the cohort. Donor age, sex, ethnicity and CMV serostatus were compiled together with the repertoire data. All discovery cohort repertoires had been generated using a single sequencing platform. In addition to the first cohort of about 650 subjects, a separate validation cohort of over 90 different subjects was used. The number of donors typed differed by locus, with 629-630 for A, B, C, DRB1 and DQB1, roughly 550 for DQA1, 600 to 610 for DPA1, and over 400 for DPB1. The study aimed to test whether cataloging public T cell receptors could reveal signatures of past pathogen exposure. A later genetic analysis used genome-wide SNP genotypes for about 65% of the roughly 670 donors, treating that subset as a discovery cohort. Among around 400 genotyped donors of the cohort, an average of roughly 230,000 unique TCR beta nucleotide sequences was sequenced per donor, of which about 19% were non-productive. The genetic ancestry cluster associated with self-reported Caucasian donors included approximately 85% of the 398 genotyped donors. The study combined high-throughput TCR immunosequencing, statistical association of individual TCRs with disease status, and machine learning to predict cytomegalovirus infection status. About 280 gigabases of sequencing data and 70 million to 100 million unique TCR sequences made up an early release that covered approximately 620 HLA-typed donors. The study used immunosequencing to profile the T cell repertoires of several hundred subjects and linked those repertoires to cytomegalovirus serostatus. HLA typing covered class I and class II loci at four-digit resolution. To study patterns of TCR occurrence, a later analysis re-analyzed previously published TCR beta repertoires from 666 donors and added high-resolution HLA genotyping.

Beyond this particular receptor, the publication reports: In a later analysis, TCR association rates were found to vary across HLA loci, with the most associated TCRs seen for DRB1 alleles and the fewest for HLA-C alleles. An earlier analysis of around 540 of the donors showed that most TCR beta V segments appeared in productive rearrangements either about 87% or about 30% of the time, which broadly matched IMGT annotations. For the cohort, immune exposure information was limited to CMV serostatus. Because counts were too low, some 17 rarely observed V segments, including chromosome 9 orphons, were left out of the earlier analysis of 500 to 750 of the donors. Only TCR beta chains were sequenced in this cohort, and the absence of alpha or paired-chain data limited detectable features. An association between a missense DCLRE1C variant and V-gene and J-gene trimming of TCR beta chains was found in a later genetic analysis and replicated in an independent cohort. A further reported finding was that TCR beta sequences accurately predicted the HLA-A and HLA-B alleles for most subjects in the first cohort. A group of highly shared sequence variants was considered likely to be a technical artifact of the sequencing pipeline. While some public TCRs were present in many individuals, most TCR sequences turned up only very rarely across donors. Strong co-occurrence of HLA alleles, especially DR and DQ, made assigning TCR associations to individual alleles difficult. A later genetic analysis reported fewer N-insertions in productive TCRs among donors in an Asian-associated ancestry cluster than the roughly 720-donor mean. Correlated functional status among segregating V segments might reflect linkage disequilibrium, but an unknown experimental factor could not be ruled out. The classifier was reported to diagnose cytomegalovirus status with high specificity and sensitivity in both the original and validation cohorts. In vitro tests confirmed that three of the cytomegalovirus-associated TCR beta chains recognize cytomegalovirus antigens. According to a later analysis, parvovirus B19, influenza, CMV and Epstein-Barr virus appeared linked to several top co-occurrence clusters. The presence/absence analyses assumed that sequencing depth was roughly uniform across donors, and that assumption may not be true. Some IMGT-functional V segments, including TRBV6-2 and TRBV6-3, could not be told apart with the 87-base-pair reads, so those segments were excluded. A later analysis found that most CMV-associated TCR beta chains appeared HLA-restricted, with HLA associations seemingly driven largely by CMV exposure. According to the authors, the approach could potentially be generalized to other disease states and immunological phenotypes. A later analysis associated about 16,000 TCR beta sequences with specific HLA alleles at a false discovery rate of 0.05. Compared with equally common non-associated chains, HLA-associated TCR beta chains in a later analysis were more clonally expanded and had lower generation probabilities. A total of 164 TCR beta chains were listed by the study as associated with cytomegalovirus. Because HLA typing was unavailable for some donors at each locus, only the typed subset was used in association tests.

The cohort was made up of roughly 670 healthy bone marrow donors. At the time of sampling, all cohort members were nominally healthy, though unrecorded immune exposures were likely present. The donor tested CMV seronegative and was one of the 352 seronegative cohort members. Every donor gave a peripheral blood sample, and the peripheral blood mononuclear cells from that sample were used for TCR beta sequencing. Genomic DNA extraction from the blood cell samples was performed with the Qiagen DNeasy Blood Extraction Kit. Taken from the germline V gene, the CDR1 and CDR2 loops are SNHLY and FYNNEI. V drops 0 bases and J drops 4 bases, leaving 12 bases in between. The CDR3 runs 15 residues from the cysteine to the phenylalanine. The read is trimmed to its CDR3 DNA, 45 bases read in frame from base 1. Library generation was performed with the immunoSEQ multiplex PCR assay. The multiplex PCR relied on a mix of 60 forward primers for TCR Vbeta segments and 13 reverse primers for TCR Jbeta segments. The CDR3 region of rearranged TCR beta genes was amplified from genomic DNA by a multiplex PCR assay. The amplified TCR beta libraries were sequenced on the Illumina HiSeq System as 87-base-pair reads. In the source study's methods: In a later analysis, roughly 80 million unique TCR beta chains were counted across the approximately 640 repertoires, and around 10 million of these chains were shared by at least two donors. Raw reads were error-corrected and collapsed into unique sequences with a nearest-neighbor algorithm that merged closely related sequences to remove PCR and sequencing errors. CDR3 sequences were aligned to IMGT reference sequences to assign V, D and J gene segments. Each retained sequence needed at least a six-nucleotide match to both a V gene segment and a J gene segment. A rearrangement was called productive if the CDR3 had no stop codons and remained in frame with V and J, and every other rearrangement was called non-productive. CDR3 was defined by IMGT convention, running from the second conserved V-encoded cysteine to the conserved J-encoded phenylalanine. The earlier analysis of fewer than 750 of the donors excluded sequences that lacked an unambiguous match to a single V gene segment. In an earlier analysis of 450 to 750 of the donors, a V segment was called functional when productive rearrangements were above 56.7%, and segregating when the standard deviation between donors exceeded 5%. A statistical classification framework was built for diagnosing cytomegalovirus status from the catalog of TCR beta chain sequences. A later analysis assigned V and J genes by comparing TCR nucleotide sequences with IMGT/GENE-DB human TR gene sequences. A later analysis assigned CDR3 sequences and most-parsimonious VDJ recombination scenarios with the TCRdist pipeline. A later analysis defined each TCR beta chain by its CDR3 amino acid sequence plus V-gene family, and excluded reads lacking a unique V-gene family. As a way to deal with suspected cross-contamination and a sequencing artifact, a later analysis dropped hundreds of nucleotide sequences that were highly shared and had low generation probability. In a later analysis, a clonal expansion index for each public chain was calculated from normalized within-repertoire ranks of inferred template counts. A later analysis computed generation probabilities with a VDJ recombination model fitted to out-of-frame rearrangements, and checked the results against IGoR. In a later analysis, TCR-TCR, TCR-HLA and TCR-CMV co-occurrence was scored with hypergeometric tests, and a repertoire-size bias correction was applied to TCR pairs. False discovery rates were estimated in a later analysis by permuting HLA or CMV assignments 20 times. In a later analysis, co-occurring TCRs were grouped with DBSCAN, and TCRdist sequence similarity was added when clustering was performed within HLA-allele-positive subsets. Repertoires with fewer than 30,000 or more than 120,000 public chains, plus five repertoires with anomalous nucleotide sharing, were excluded from co-occurrence clustering. Here the immuneACCESS table is served through TCRdb, limited to in-frame sequences with V and J called. Missing clones are a known gap in these copies; in checked studies unresolved V genes cover under half, and the rest lacks a known reason. V and J calls plus clone size are reproduced from that table; the DNA served to infer D and trimming. The sample includes 150,000 to 200,000 clones, with 70% to 85% observed a single time. 0.098% of the sample lies in the top ten.

On this clone: Its cognate antigen has yet to be identified. Nothing much larger sits one base from this clone, and base qualities are not available.

The TCR was taken from a boy between 2 and 15 years old in good health and CMV-seronegative. Sequenced sample: PBMCs. This sequence uses TRBV2 and TRBJ1-2, with TRBD1 as a weak D call on 5 bases. The bases are TGTGCCAGCAGTGAAGCGCGGGGGGGGTTCTATGGCTACACCTTC. Translated, this is CASSEARGGFYGYTF.